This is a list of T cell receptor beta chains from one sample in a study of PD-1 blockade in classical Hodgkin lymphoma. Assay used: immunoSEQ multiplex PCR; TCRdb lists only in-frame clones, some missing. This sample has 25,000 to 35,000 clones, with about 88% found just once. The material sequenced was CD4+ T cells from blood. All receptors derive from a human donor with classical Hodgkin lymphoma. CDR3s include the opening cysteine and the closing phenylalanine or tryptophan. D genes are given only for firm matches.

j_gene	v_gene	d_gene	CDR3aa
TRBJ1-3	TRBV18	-	CASSPARAGNTIYF
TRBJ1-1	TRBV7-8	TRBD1	CASSLAEVDRVAFF
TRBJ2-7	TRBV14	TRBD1	CASSQPGTGGRQYF
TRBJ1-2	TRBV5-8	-	CASSFGQNYGYTF
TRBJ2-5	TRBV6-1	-	CASSETRGETQYF
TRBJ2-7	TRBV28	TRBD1	CASSSRQGANIEQYF
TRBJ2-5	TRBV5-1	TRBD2	CASSPSGLAVSGETQYF
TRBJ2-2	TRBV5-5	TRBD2	CASSRQSGSPPGELFF
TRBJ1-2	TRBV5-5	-	CASSPATVYGYTF
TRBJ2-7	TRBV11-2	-	CASSFSHSTYEQYF
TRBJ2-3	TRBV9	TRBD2	CASSVGPSGSEDTQYF
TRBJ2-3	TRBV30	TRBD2	CAWSVNGRNTQYF
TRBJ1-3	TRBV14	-	CASSLLGPSGNTIYF
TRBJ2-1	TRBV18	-	CASSPQVNEQFF
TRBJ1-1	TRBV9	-	CASSVVLDNTEAFF
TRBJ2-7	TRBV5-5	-	CASSLGSRGEQYF
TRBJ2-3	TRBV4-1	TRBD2	CASSQAPVRTSASTDTQYF
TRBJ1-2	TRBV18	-	CASSHLTGGSYGYTF
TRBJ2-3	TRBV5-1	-	CASSFPGGTDTQYF
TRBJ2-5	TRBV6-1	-	CASSEAQGFGETQYF
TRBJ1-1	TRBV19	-	CASSMGPRNTEAFF
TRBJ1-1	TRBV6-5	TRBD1	CASSSSGGLNTEAFF
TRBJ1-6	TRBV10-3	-	CAISEKSPENSPLHF
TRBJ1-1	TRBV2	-	CASSEAGAGAEAFF
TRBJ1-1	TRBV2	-	CASSPRRGVNTEAFF
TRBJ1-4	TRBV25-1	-	CASTRQDGEKLFF
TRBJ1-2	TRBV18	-	CASSPWAREAGYTF